The next 25 T cell receptor beta chains were all read from a single sample in a study of T cell repertoires in aging, cancer and after chemotherapy. TCR beta rearrangements were amplified from peripheral blood genomic DNA. Multiplex touch-down PCR with TRB-A/B primers amplified rearranged V-D-J TRB sequences. TCRdb reprocessed the multiplex PCR reads with MiXCR, giving one entry per CDR3 protein. The table has about 2,300 distinct CDR3 sequences, 26% seen once. The sample was blood. The source is a human donor in good health.

A remark on this clonotype: Given a much more abundant clone one base away, this may be a read error. The V and J genes are TRBV7-2 and TRBJ1-1; tentative D call: TRBD1 (6 bases). The germline V gene encodes CDR1 SGHTA and CDR2 FQGNSA. The CDR3 has 14 amino acids. As DNA, the CDR3 is TGTGCCAGCGGCTTTACGGGGGCGGGCACTGAAGCTTTCTTT. It specifies CASGFTGAGTEAFF.

Sample share makes this clonotype medium-sized. J is TRBJ1-1 and V is TRBV19; TRBD1 matches 7 bases. CDR3 length: 14 residues. Trimming removed 0 bases from V and 5 bases from J; junction bases left unmatched: 3. Germline V gene lookup returns CDR1 LNHDA and CDR2 SQIVND (reference sequence). For the CDR3, the DNA is TGTGCCAGTAGTATAGAGCAGGGGGGGACTGAAGCTTTCTTT. Protein sequence: CASSIEQGGTEAFF.

By frequency in the sample, this clonotype is medium-sized (0.01 to 0.1%). The V gene is TRBV6-1, the J gene TRBJ1-6; D is perhaps TRBD1 (5 bases). V lost 7 bases, J lost 4 bases, and 14 bases lay in between. Germline assignment: CDR1 MNHNS and CDR2 SASEGT. This CDR3 is built from 15 residues. The chain's CDR3 is CASIWGTAYNSPLHF. In DNA form, the CDR3 reads TGTGCCAGCATCTGGGGGACGGCTTATAATTCACCCCTCCACTTT.

This clonotype qualifies as medium-sized. The rearrangement links TRBV20-1 to TRBJ2-3; the match to TRBD2 covers 8 bases. The CDR3 totals 15 residues. Germline-derived CDR1 and CDR2 are DFQATT and SNEGSKA (reference sequence). The J segment lost 2 bases and the V segment lost 5 bases, leaving 9 bases of the junction unmatched. CDR3 in DNA: TGCAGTGCTTCCGGAAGCGGGGGACTCACAGATACGCAGTATTTT. Residues: CSASGSGGLTDTQYF.

This clonotype is labeled large (0.1 to 1%). The DNA of the CDR3 is TGTGCCAGCAGCTCCCCCAGGGGGCGTGCGGATAATTCACCCCTCCACTTT. Its protein product is CASSSPRGRADNSPLHF. The chain has TRBV6-5 and TRBJ1-6; 8 bases match TRBD1. J was trimmed by 5 bases and V by 6 bases; bases with no gene match: 12. CDR1 MNHEY and CDR2 SVGAGI come from the germline V gene. The CDR3 sequence is 17 residues long.

The V gene is TRBV6-2 or TRBV6-3, the J gene TRBJ1-5, with TRBD1 as a possible D gene (5 bases). The CDR3 covers 14 residues. Germline assignment: CDR1 MNHEY and CDR2 SVGEGT. The V and J ends lost 2 bases and 9 bases respectively, with 14 bases between them. CDR3 in amino acids: CASSYSRVGGPQHF. The DNA of the CDR3 is TGTGCCAGCAGTTACAGCAGGGTGGGAGGGCCCCAGCATTTT.

This clonotype is medium-sized. This chain links TRBV11-1 with TRBJ2-2; D not resolved. The CDR3 loop spans 13 amino acids. Germline CDR1 SGHAT, CDR2 FQDESV (reference sequence). Trimming shortened V by 5 bases and J by 7 bases, and 11 bases separated the two germline ends. CDR3 in amino acids: CASSVRLGGELFF. In nucleotides, the CDR3 is TGTGCCAGCAGCGTCCGGCTGGGCGGGGAGCTGTTTTTT.

This clonotype turned up a few times. A much larger clone differs by one base, so this may be a read error. The chain is built from TRBV6-5 and TRBJ2-3; D unresolved. The CDR3 runs 17 residues. CDR1 and CDR2 (germline): MNHEY, SVGAGI. DNA for the CDR3: TGTGCCAGCAGTTACACCACTAAGGGCTCCAGCATAGATACGCAGTATTTT. It encodes CASSYTTKGSSIDTQYF.

The chain links TRBV7-2 to TRBJ2-3; TRBD2 matches 7 bases. The CDR3 is 16 residues long. Germline-derived CDR1 and CDR2 are SGHTA and FQGNSA. V trimming: 6 bases; J trimming: 8 bases; junction bases outside the gene matches: 17. The CDR3 sequence: CASSPRISGGGFTQYF. CDR3 nucleotides: TGTGCCAGCAGTCCGAGGATATCGGGAGGAGGCTTTACGCAGTATTTT.

By proportion, this clonotype is medium-sized. The chain combines TRBV28 with TRBJ1-2, with D possibly matching TRBD1 (5 bases). From germline, CDR1 is MDHEN and CDR2 SYDVKM. The CDR3 spans 14 residues. The V end lost 1 base, the J end lost 7 bases, and 13 bases lay between the germline ends. CDR3 nucleotide sequence: TGTGCCAGCAGTTTATCTAGGGGCCTAGTTGGCTACACCTTC. This translates into CASSLSRGLVGYTF.

The V call is TRBV7-2, the J call TRBJ2-3; the D is unclear. Trimming shortened V by 1 base and J by 2 bases, and 1 base separated the two germline ends. The CDR3 extends over 12 amino acids. Germline assignment: CDR1 SGHTA and CDR2 FQGNSA. The CDR3 spells CASSLDTDTQYF. Written as DNA, the CDR3 is TGTGCCAGCAGCTTAGACACAGATACGCAGTATTTT.

This clonotype qualifies as medium-sized. This chain uses TRBV4-3 with TRBJ1-6; a weak D match, TRBD1 (6 bases). Germline values: CDR1 LGHNA, CDR2 YSLEER. V was cut by 4 bases and J by 9 bases, with 16 bases left in between. This CDR3 is built from 15 residues. CDR3 loop: CASSPGTSLASPLHF. The CDR3 nucleotides are TGCGCCAGCAGCCCTGGGACATCCCTCGCTTCACCCCTCCACTTT.

V gene TRBV28 combines with J gene TRBJ1-5; D is undetermined. This CDR3 comprises 16 residues. Trimming took 3 bases from V and 5 from J, leaving 17 bases between them. Germline-derived CDR1 and CDR2 are MDHEN and SYDVKM. The CDR3: CASSFSSGRGDQPQHF. Here the CDR3 DNA reads TGTGCCAGCAGTTTTTCTAGTGGGCGGGGAGATCAGCCCCAGCATTTT.

The chain carries TRBV7-9 and TRBJ1-1; TRBD1 is a possible D gene (5 bases). Germline CDR1 reads SEHNR; CDR2 reads FQNEAQ (reference sequence). Trimming took off 5 bases at V and 2 bases at J, with 12 bases between the two ends. The CDR3 is made up of 14 amino acids. The CDR3, as DNA: TGTGCCAGCAGCCCGACAGATCCTAACACTGAAGCTTTCTTT. Translation gives CASSPTDPNTEAFF. Drawing the rest from reference TRBV7-9 and TRBJ1-1, the complete variable domain is DTGVSQNPRHKITKRGQNVTFRCDPISEHNRLYWYRQTLGQGPEFLTYFQNEAQLEKSRLLSDRFSAERPKGSFSTLEIQRTEQGDSAMYLCASSPTDPNTEAFFGQGTRLTVV.

This rearrangement joins TRBV7-2 to TRBJ2-7, with D hard to call. Trimming cost V 5 bases and J 4 bases, with 6 bases left between them. Germline values: CDR1 SGHTA, CDR2 FQGNSA. This CDR3 has 11 amino acids. The CDR3 coding sequence is TGTGCCAGCAGCCGCCTTTACGAGCAGTACTTC. Translated: CASSRLYEQYF. Supplemented by reference TRBV7-2 and TRBJ2-7, the full variable domain reads GAGVSQSPSNKVTEKGKDVELRCDPISGHTALYWYRQSLGQGLEFLIYFQGNSAPDKSGLPSDRFSAERTGGSVSTLTIQRTQQEDSAVYLCASSRLYEQYFGPGTRLTVT.

The chain is built from TRBV19 and TRBJ2-1, with 14 bases aligning to TRBD2. The CDR3 has 16 residues. After removal of 4 bases from V and 4 bases from J, the junction contained 3 bases not matched to a gene. The V gene's germline CDR1 is LNHDA and CDR2 SQIVND (reference sequence). Written as DNA, the CDR3 is TGTGCCAGTAGTAGACTAGCGGGGGGGCCTTACAATGAGCAGTTCTTC. Translation gives CASSRLAGGPYNEQFF.

This clonotype ranks as medium-sized. The chain links TRBV7-3 to TRBJ2-1; 13 bases are shared with TRBD2. Germline V CDR1 and CDR2: SGHTA, FQGTGA. Germline trimming cut 5 bases from V and 9 bases from J; bases unmatched to any gene: 10. This CDR3 region has 16 residues. This CDR3 is CASSPGTSGALGEQFF. Written as DNA, the CDR3 is TGTGCCAGCAGCCCCGGGACTAGCGGGGCATTGGGTGAGCAGTTCTTC. The variable domain in full, completed from reference TRBV7-3 and TRBJ2-1, reads GAGVSQTPSNKVTEKGKYVELRCDPISGHTALYWYRQSLGQGPEFLIYFQGTGAADDSGLPNDRFFAVRPEGSVSTLKIQRTERGDSAVYLCASSPGTSGALGEQFFGPGTRLTVL.

This clonotype is classed as medium-sized. This sequence joins TRBV6-1 and TRBJ2-3, with 9 bases fitting TRBD2. The CDR3 is 16 residues long. Trimming cost V 1 base and J 0 bases; bases outside gene matches: 2. Per the germline V gene, CDR1 is MNHNS and CDR2 is SASEGT. CDR3 in DNA: TGTGCCAGCAGTGAAGTTAGCGGGGGTAGCACAGATACGCAGTATTTT. It yields the protein CASSEVSGGSTDTQYF.

The chain links TRBV12-3 or TRBV12-4 to TRBJ2-3; D perhaps matches TRBD1 (6 bases). This CDR3 has 15 residues. V lost 6 bases and J lost 4, with 17 bases in between. CDR3 region: CASSSGLGAADTQYF. The CDR3 DNA sequence: TGTGCCAGCAGCTCCGGACTGGGGGCCGCAGATACGCAGTATTTT.

The V and J genes are TRBV12-3 or TRBV12-4 and TRBJ2-7; no reliable D call. V was clipped by 6 bases and J by 3 bases, with 18 bases between them. The CDR3 spans 15 residues. In DNA, the CDR3 is TGTGCCAGCAGCTTACCTAAGAGACGTGGCTACGAGCAGTACTTC. Its translation is CASSLPKRRGYEQYF.

In the case of this clonotype: Relative to the germline gene, one junction end is altered; a read error may explain this. Written as DNA, the CDR3 is TGTGCTAGCAGCTTAGGGGACAGGGGGCGGGAGACCCAGTACTTC. Residues: CASSLGDRGRETQYF. This sequence joins TRBV7-3 and TRBJ2-5; TRBD1 aligns across 12 bases. CDR1 and CDR2 (germline): SGHTA, FQGTGA. The CDR3 length is 15 residues.

This chain joins TRBV6-1 and TRBJ2-3; 9 nucleotides match TRBD2. Germline-derived CDR1 and CDR2 are MNHNS and SASEGT. Unmatched junction bases numbered 4, after V lost 1 base and J lost 2 bases. The CDR3 totals 16 residues. The CDR3 loop is CASSEVSGGPTDTQYF. CDR3 DNA: TGTGCCAGCAGTGAAGTTAGCGGGGGCCCCACAGATACGCAGTATTTT.

The chain carries TRBV19 and TRBJ1-2, with 11 bases that match TRBD1. CDR1 and CDR2 (germline): LNHDA, SQIVND (reference sequence). The junction had 2 bases not matched to a gene; V was cut back by 4 bases and J by 4 bases. This CDR3 region has 14 residues. The chain's CDR3 is CASSTGTGGYGYTF. The CDR3, as DNA: TGTGCCAGTAGTACCGGGACAGGGGGCTATGGCTACACCTTC.

This clonotype is categorized as medium-sized. The rearrangement links TRBV2 to TRBJ1-5; D gene unclear. Germline V gene data show CDR1 as SNHLY and CDR2 as FYNNEI. CDR3 length equals 14 residues. V shed 1 base and J shed 0 bases, with 4 bases lying between them. CDR3 region: CASSEGYSNQPQHF. CDR3 bases: TGTGCCAGCAGTGAAGGGTATAGCAATCAGCCCCAGCATTTT.

This clonotype has more than one count but fewer than ten. This chain joins TRBV12-3 or TRBV12-4 and TRBJ1-5, with 12 bases lining up with TRBD1. Trimming removed 7 bases from V and 6 bases from J; junction bases left unmatched: 10. The length of the CDR3 is 16 residues. CDR3 DNA sequence: TGTGCCAGCATCCGGGACAGGGGGCGCGGGAGTCAGCCCCAGCATTTT. It yields the protein CASIRDRGRGSQPQHF.